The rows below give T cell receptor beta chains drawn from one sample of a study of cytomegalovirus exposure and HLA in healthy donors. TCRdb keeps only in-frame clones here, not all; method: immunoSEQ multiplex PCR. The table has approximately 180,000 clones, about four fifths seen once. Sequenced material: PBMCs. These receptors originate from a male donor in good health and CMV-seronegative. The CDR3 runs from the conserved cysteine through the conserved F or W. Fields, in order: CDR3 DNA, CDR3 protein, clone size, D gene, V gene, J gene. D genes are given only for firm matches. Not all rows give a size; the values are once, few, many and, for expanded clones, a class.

cdr3_nt: TGTGCCAGCAGTGAAGAGGGGACAGGGCTTAATCAGCCCCAGCATTTT
cdr3_aa: CASSEEGTGLNQPQHF
clone_size: .
d_call: TRBD1
v_call: TRBV2
j_call: TRBJ1-5

cdr3_nt: TGTGCCAGCAGCTCCTTGCGGGGGGGCCAAGAGACCCAGTACTTC
cdr3_aa: CASSSLRGGQETQYF
clone_size: .
d_call: TRBD2
v_call: TRBV6-5
j_call: TRBJ2-5

cdr3_nt: TGTGCCAGCAGCGGAGTCCCGAGCTCCTACAATGAGCAGTTCTTC
cdr3_aa: CASSGVPSSYNEQFF
clone_size: .
d_call: .
v_call: TRBV9
j_call: TRBJ2-1

cdr3_nt: TGTGCCAGCAGCTCCCGTATCTACGAGCAGTACTTC
cdr3_aa: CASSSRIYEQYF
clone_size: .
d_call: .
v_call: TRBV7-9
j_call: TRBJ2-7

cdr3_nt: TGCGCCAGCAGGGGGGGGCTTGCCAGGCTTGGCGGGTACAATGAGCAGTTCTTC
cdr3_aa: CASRGGLARLGGYNEQFF
clone_size: .
d_call: .
v_call: TRBV5-1
j_call: TRBJ2-1

cdr3_nt: TGTGCCAGCTCACCGTTTCGCAATGAGCAGTTCTTC
cdr3_aa: CASSPFRNEQFF
clone_size: .
d_call: .
v_call: TRBV18
j_call: TRBJ2-1

cdr3_nt: TGTGCCAGCAGTTTCAACAGGGGCAATCAGCCCCAGCATTTT
cdr3_aa: CASSFNRGNQPQHF
clone_size: .
d_call: .
v_call: TRBV28
j_call: TRBJ1-5

cdr3_nt: TGTGCCATCAGTGAGTCGAGGGCCGGCTACAATGAGCAGTTCTTC
cdr3_aa: CAISESRAGYNEQFF
clone_size: .
d_call: .
v_call: TRBV10-3
j_call: TRBJ2-1

cdr3_nt: TGTGCCAGCACTTTCGGGACAGGTTTGAACACTGAAGCTTTCTTT
cdr3_aa: CASTFGTGLNTEAFF
clone_size: .
d_call: TRBD1
v_call: TRBV6-1
j_call: TRBJ1-1

cdr3_nt: TGTGCCAGCAGTTTATCATCGGACTCCACATCATATTCACCCCTCCACTTT
cdr3_aa: CASSLSSDSTSYSPLHF
clone_size: .
d_call: .
v_call: TRBV28
j_call: TRBJ1-6

cdr3_nt: TGCGCCAGCAGCTTGGCCCTTTCGGGAAACACCATATATTTT
cdr3_aa: CASSLALSGNTIYF
clone_size: few
d_call: .
v_call: TRBV5-1
j_call: TRBJ1-3

cdr3_nt: TGTGCCTGCCGCCCTGCTAGCGGGACGAATGAGCAGTTCTTC
cdr3_aa: CACRPASGTNEQFF
clone_size: .
d_call: TRBD2
v_call: TRBV18
j_call: TRBJ2-1

cdr3_nt: TGCAGCGGTGAAACTAGCGGGGGGACAGATACGCAGTATTTT
cdr3_aa: CSGETSGGTDTQYF
clone_size: .
d_call: TRBD2
v_call: TRBV29-1
j_call: TRBJ2-3

cdr3_nt: TGTGCCAGCAGCTTAGATTTCGTTGGCGGGAGTAAGCAGTACTTC
cdr3_aa: CASSLDFVGGSKQYF
clone_size: .
d_call: TRBD2
v_call: TRBV7-2
j_call: TRBJ2-7

cdr3_nt: TGTGCCATTGGGCGGGGCACGAACACTGAAGCTTTCTTT
cdr3_aa: CAIGRGTNTEAFF
clone_size: .
d_call: .
v_call: TRBV15
j_call: TRBJ1-1

cdr3_nt: TGTGCCAGCAGCTATCGGGACAGGGGGCCGAATGAGCAGTTCTTC
cdr3_aa: CASSYRDRGPNEQFF
clone_size: .
d_call: TRBD1
v_call: TRBV28
j_call: TRBJ2-1

cdr3_nt: TGTGCCAGCAGTGGGGACAGGGACTATGGCTACACCTTC
cdr3_aa: CASSGDRDYGYTF
clone_size: once
d_call: TRBD1
v_call: TRBV28
j_call: TRBJ1-2

cdr3_nt: TGTGCCAGCAGCTTGGACAGGGGAATCGAAGCTTTCTTT
cdr3_aa: CASSLDRGIEAFF
clone_size: .
d_call: TRBD1
v_call: TRBV7-2
j_call: TRBJ1-1

cdr3_nt: TGTGCCAGCAGTGAAAGTCCCCCGGGCCGGACAGGGGGCAATGGCTACACCTTC
cdr3_aa: CASSESPPGRTGGNGYTF
clone_size: .
d_call: TRBD1
v_call: TRBV25-1
j_call: TRBJ1-2

cdr3_nt: TGTGCCATCAGAGGACAGGGCCCGAGGACTGAAGCTTTCTTT
cdr3_aa: CAIRGQGPRTEAFF
clone_size: few
d_call: TRBD1
v_call: TRBV10-3
j_call: TRBJ1-1

cdr3_nt: TGTGCCTGGAGCTTAACAGGGGGCCGGCTAACCGGGGAGCTGTTTTTT
cdr3_aa: CAWSLTGGRLTGELFF
clone_size: .
d_call: TRBD1
v_call: TRBV30
j_call: TRBJ2-2

cdr3_nt: TGTGCCAGCAGTGACGACAGGGGACTCAATCAGCCCCAGCATTTT
cdr3_aa: CASSDDRGLNQPQHF
clone_size: .
d_call: TRBD1
v_call: TRBV6-1
j_call: TRBJ1-5

cdr3_nt: TGTGCCAGCAGTTACTCGGAGGCGTCGACTAATGAAAAACTGTTTTTT
cdr3_aa: CASSYSEASTNEKLFF
clone_size: .
d_call: .
v_call: TRBV6-5
j_call: TRBJ1-4

cdr3_nt: TGTGCCAGCAGTTTGGGGGGACTTCCCCTACAGGAGCAGTACTTC
cdr3_aa: CASSLGGLPLQEQYF
clone_size: .
d_call: .
v_call: TRBV6-1
j_call: TRBJ2-7

cdr3_nt: TGTGCCAGCAGGGAGACAGGGGGAACTGAAGCTTTCTTT
cdr3_aa: CASRETGGTEAFF
clone_size: few
d_call: TRBD1
v_call: TRBV2
j_call: TRBJ1-1

cdr3_nt: TGTGCCAGCAGTTTGGCGGACAGGAATGAAAAACTGTTTTTT
cdr3_aa: CASSLADRNEKLFF
clone_size: .
d_call: TRBD1
v_call: TRBV28
j_call: TRBJ1-4

cdr3_nt: TGTGCCTGGAGAAGGGGACTAGCGGGGGGGCGCTTGTTGGAGACCCAGTACTTC
cdr3_aa: CAWRRGLAGGRLLETQYF
clone_size: .
d_call: TRBD2
v_call: TRBV30
j_call: TRBJ2-5

cdr3_nt: TGTGCCAGCGTCCCGGGGACAAGCTATGGCTACACCTTC
cdr3_aa: CASVPGTSYGYTF
clone_size: .
d_call: .
v_call: TRBV7-9
j_call: TRBJ1-2

cdr3_nt: TGTGCCAGCAGCCAAGAGCGATCACCCCTCCACTTT
cdr3_aa: CASSQERSPLHF
clone_size: .
d_call: .
v_call: TRBV14
j_call: TRBJ1-6

cdr3_nt: TGTGCCAGCAGTCCGGGGGACGGACACACAAACCCACAAGAGACCCAGTACTTC
cdr3_aa: CASSPGDGHTNPQETQYF
clone_size: once
d_call: .
v_call: TRBV2
j_call: TRBJ2-5

cdr3_nt: TGTGCCAGTAGTACTTACTACACAGATACGCAGTATTTT
cdr3_aa: CASSTYYTDTQYF
clone_size: .
d_call: .
v_call: TRBV19
j_call: TRBJ2-3

cdr3_nt: TGTGCCAGCAGCCGCCTAGCGGGGGGTTACAATGAGCAGTTCTTC
cdr3_aa: CASSRLAGGYNEQFF
clone_size: .
d_call: TRBD2
v_call: TRBV6-5
j_call: TRBJ2-1

cdr3_nt: TGTGCCAGCAGCCATCTGCGCGCTGATGGCTACACCTTC
cdr3_aa: CASSHLRADGYTF
clone_size: few
d_call: .
v_call: TRBV4-2
j_call: TRBJ1-2

cdr3_nt: TGTGCCAGCAGTCCCGGGACAGGGATCTACGAGCAGTACTTC
cdr3_aa: CASSPGTGIYEQYF
clone_size: .
d_call: TRBD1
v_call: TRBV28
j_call: TRBJ2-7

cdr3_nt: TGTGCCAGCAGCCAAGTTTCTACTGAAGCTTTCTTT
cdr3_aa: CASSQVSTEAFF
clone_size: .
d_call: .
v_call: TRBV14
j_call: TRBJ1-1

cdr3_nt: TGTGCCTGCTTAACAGTGTACACTGAAGCTTTCTTT
cdr3_aa: CACLTVYTEAFF
clone_size: few
d_call: .
v_call: TRBV30
j_call: TRBJ1-1

cdr3_nt: TGTGCCAGTAGTGAGGAGGCTAGCGGGAGTAATGAGCAGTTCTTC
cdr3_aa: CASSEEASGSNEQFF
clone_size: .
d_call: TRBD2
v_call: TRBV19
j_call: TRBJ2-1

cdr3_nt: TGCGCCAGCAGTCAGACAGTTGGGGGGTACGAGCAGTACTTC
cdr3_aa: CASSQTVGGYEQYF
clone_size: .
d_call: .
v_call: TRBV6-5
j_call: TRBJ2-7

cdr3_nt: TGTGCCAGCAGCTTAAGTTCGGCTAGCGGCATCTACGAGCAGTACTTC
cdr3_aa: CASSLSSASGIYEQYF
clone_size: .
d_call: TRBD2
v_call: TRBV7-9
j_call: TRBJ2-7

cdr3_nt: TGTGCCAGTAGTATATCACGGGACAGTTTCTATGGCTACACCTTC
cdr3_aa: CASSISRDSFYGYTF
clone_size: .
d_call: TRBD1
v_call: TRBV19
j_call: TRBJ1-2

cdr3_nt: TGCGCCAGCAGCCAAGATCCTAGCGGGAGGGATGAGCAGTTCTTC
cdr3_aa: CASSQDPSGRDEQFF
clone_size: .
d_call: TRBD2
v_call: TRBV4-3
j_call: TRBJ2-1

cdr3_nt: TGTGCCAGCACCTTGGGGCTAGTTTTCCCTGAGCAGTTCTTC
cdr3_aa: CASTLGLVFPEQFF
clone_size: .
d_call: .
v_call: TRBV28
j_call: TRBJ2-1

cdr3_nt: TGTGCCAGCAGTTGGGACAGGGTCTTGGATGGCTACACCTTC
cdr3_aa: CASSWDRVLDGYTF
clone_size: .
d_call: TRBD1
v_call: TRBV6-6
j_call: TRBJ1-2

cdr3_nt: TGTGCCAGCAGCATGGACAGGGGGGCTCCCCAGCCCCAGCATTTT
cdr3_aa: CASSMDRGAPQPQHF
clone_size: .
d_call: TRBD1
v_call: TRBV6-6
j_call: TRBJ1-5

cdr3_nt: TGTGCCTGGACTAAAAGGGGGGGCGATGAGCAGTTCTTC
cdr3_aa: CAWTKRGGDEQFF
clone_size: few
d_call: .
v_call: TRBV30
j_call: TRBJ2-1

cdr3_nt: TGTGCCAGTAACCAAAACGGGAGAGGGCATGAGCAGTTCTTC
cdr3_aa: CASNQNGRGHEQFF
clone_size: .
d_call: .
v_call: TRBV19
j_call: TRBJ2-1

cdr3_nt: TGTGCCAGCAGTGAAGCGCTTCGAGGTTCGCTCGAGCAGTACTTC
cdr3_aa: CASSEALRGSLEQYF
clone_size: .
d_call: .
v_call: TRBV6-1
j_call: TRBJ2-7

cdr3_nt: TGTGCCAGCAGCCGACAGGGGTTGGGACGCGAGGCCCAGCATTTT
cdr3_aa: CASSRQGLGREAQHF
clone_size: .
d_call: TRBD1
v_call: TRBV28
j_call: TRBJ1-5

cdr3_nt: TGTGCCAGCAGTGAAGCCCCCGGGACAAGCTATGGCTACACCTTC
cdr3_aa: CASSEAPGTSYGYTF
clone_size: .
d_call: .
v_call: TRBV6-1
j_call: TRBJ1-2

cdr3_nt: TGTGCCAGCAGTGAAGGCCCGGACAGGCCCGGCTACACCTTC
cdr3_aa: CASSEGPDRPGYTF
clone_size: few
d_call: TRBD1
v_call: TRBV6-1
j_call: TRBJ1-2

cdr3_nt: TGTGCCAGCAGTCAGACTTTAAGCAATCAGCCCCAGCATTTT
cdr3_aa: CASSQTLSNQPQHF
clone_size: .
d_call: .
v_call: TRBV6-6
j_call: TRBJ1-5

cdr3_nt: TGTGCCAGCATCCCCGGACTAGCGGGAGGTGGGGACAATGAGCAGTTCTTC
cdr3_aa: CASIPGLAGGGDNEQFF
clone_size: .
d_call: TRBD2
v_call: TRBV7-9
j_call: TRBJ2-1